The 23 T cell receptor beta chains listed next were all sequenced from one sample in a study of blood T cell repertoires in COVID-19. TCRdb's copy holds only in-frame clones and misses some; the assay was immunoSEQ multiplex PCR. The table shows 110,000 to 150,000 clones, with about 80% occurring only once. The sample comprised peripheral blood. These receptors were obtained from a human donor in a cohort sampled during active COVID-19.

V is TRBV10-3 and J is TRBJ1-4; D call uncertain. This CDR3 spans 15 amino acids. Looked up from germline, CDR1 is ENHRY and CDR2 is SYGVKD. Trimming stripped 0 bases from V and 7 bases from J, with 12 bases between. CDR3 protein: CAISESPTSVEKLFF. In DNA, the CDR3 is TGTGCCATCAGTGAGTCACCCACAAGTGTTGAAAAACTGTTTTTT.

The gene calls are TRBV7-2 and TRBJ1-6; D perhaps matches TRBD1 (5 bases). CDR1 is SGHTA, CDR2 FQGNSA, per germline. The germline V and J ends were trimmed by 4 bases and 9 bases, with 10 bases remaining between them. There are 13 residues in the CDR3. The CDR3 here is CASSWGDTSPLHF. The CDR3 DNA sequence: TGTGCCAGCAGCTGGGGGGATACTTCACCCCTCCACTTT.

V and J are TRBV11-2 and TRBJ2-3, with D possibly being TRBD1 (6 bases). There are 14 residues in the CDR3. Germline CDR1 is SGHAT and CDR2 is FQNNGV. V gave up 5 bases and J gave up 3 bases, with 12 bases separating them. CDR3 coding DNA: TGTGCCAGCAGCCGTGGGGGCATGACAGATACGCAGTATTTT. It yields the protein CASSRGGMTDTQYF.

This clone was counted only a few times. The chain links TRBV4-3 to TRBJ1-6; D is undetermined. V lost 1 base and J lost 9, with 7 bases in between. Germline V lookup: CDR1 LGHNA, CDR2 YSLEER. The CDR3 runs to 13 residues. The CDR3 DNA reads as TGCGCCAGCAGCCAAGTGAGGGCTTCACCCCTCCACTTT. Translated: CASSQVRASPLHF.

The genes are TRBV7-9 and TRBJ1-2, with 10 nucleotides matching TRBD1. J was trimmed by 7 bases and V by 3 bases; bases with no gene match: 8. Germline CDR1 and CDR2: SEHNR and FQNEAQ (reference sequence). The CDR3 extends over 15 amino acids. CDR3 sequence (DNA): TGTGCCAGCAGCTTCCCGGGACAGGGGAGTCGTGGCTACACCTTC. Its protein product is CASSFPGQGSRGYTF.

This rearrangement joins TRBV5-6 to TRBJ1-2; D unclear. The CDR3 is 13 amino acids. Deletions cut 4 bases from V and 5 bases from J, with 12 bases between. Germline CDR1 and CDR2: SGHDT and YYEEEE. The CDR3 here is CASSPSRQYGYTF. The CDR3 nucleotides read TGTGCCAGCAGCCCCTCCAGACAATATGGCTACACCTTC.

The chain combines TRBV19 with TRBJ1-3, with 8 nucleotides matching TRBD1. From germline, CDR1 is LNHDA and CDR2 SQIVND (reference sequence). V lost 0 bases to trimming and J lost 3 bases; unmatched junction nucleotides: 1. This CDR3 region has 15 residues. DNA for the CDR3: TGTGCCAGTAGTATAGATGGGACAGGTGGAAACACCATATATTTT. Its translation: CASSIDGTGGNTIYF.

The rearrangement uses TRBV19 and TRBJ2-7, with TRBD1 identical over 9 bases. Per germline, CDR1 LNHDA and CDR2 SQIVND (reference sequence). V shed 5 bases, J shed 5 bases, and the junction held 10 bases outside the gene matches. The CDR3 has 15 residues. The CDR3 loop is CASSPTGGALDEQYV. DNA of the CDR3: TGTGCCAGTAGTCCAACAGGGGGCGCATTAGACGAGCAGTACGTC.

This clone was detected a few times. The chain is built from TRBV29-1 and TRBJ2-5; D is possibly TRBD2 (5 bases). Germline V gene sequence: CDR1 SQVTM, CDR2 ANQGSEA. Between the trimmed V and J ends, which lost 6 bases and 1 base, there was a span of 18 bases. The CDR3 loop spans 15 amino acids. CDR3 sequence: CSVLKMRVPQETQYF. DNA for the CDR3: TGCAGCGTCCTGAAGATGAGGGTTCCCCAAGAGACCCAGTACTTC.

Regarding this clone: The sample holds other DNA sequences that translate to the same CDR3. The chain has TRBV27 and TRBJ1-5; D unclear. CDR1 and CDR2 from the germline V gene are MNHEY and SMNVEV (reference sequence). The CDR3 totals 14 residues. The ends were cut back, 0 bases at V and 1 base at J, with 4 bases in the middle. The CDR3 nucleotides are TGTGCCAGCAGTTTATCACGGAGCAATCAGCCCCAGCATTTT. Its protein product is CASSLSRSNQPQHF.

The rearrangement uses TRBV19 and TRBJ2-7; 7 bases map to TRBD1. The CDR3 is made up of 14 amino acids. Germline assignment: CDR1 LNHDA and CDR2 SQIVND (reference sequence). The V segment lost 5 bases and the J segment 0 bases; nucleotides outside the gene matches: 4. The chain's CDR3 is CASSPRTGSYEQYV. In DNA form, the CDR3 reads TGTGCCAGTAGTCCTCGGACAGGCTCCTACGAGCAGTACGTC.

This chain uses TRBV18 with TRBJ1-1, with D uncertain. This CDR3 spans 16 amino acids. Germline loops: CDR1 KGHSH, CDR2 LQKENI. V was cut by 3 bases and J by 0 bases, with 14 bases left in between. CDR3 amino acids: CASSPLRESMNTEAFF. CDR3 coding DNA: TGTGCCAGCTCACCCCTGAGGGAAAGTATGAACACTGAAGCTTTCTTT.

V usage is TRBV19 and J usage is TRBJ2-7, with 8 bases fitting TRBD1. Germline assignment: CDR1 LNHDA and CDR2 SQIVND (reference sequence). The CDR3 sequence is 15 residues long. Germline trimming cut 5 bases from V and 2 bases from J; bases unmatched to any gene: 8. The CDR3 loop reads CASSAQGAGTYEQYF. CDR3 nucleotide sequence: TGTGCCAGTAGTGCGCAGGGGGCAGGGACCTACGAGCAGTACTTC.

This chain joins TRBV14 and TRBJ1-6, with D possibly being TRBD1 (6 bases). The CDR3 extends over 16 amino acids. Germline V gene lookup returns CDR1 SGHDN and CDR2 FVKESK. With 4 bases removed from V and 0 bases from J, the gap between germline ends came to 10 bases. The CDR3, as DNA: TGTGCCAGCAGCCTAACAGGGAACTCCTATAATTCACCCCTCCACTTT. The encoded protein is CASSLTGNSYNSPLHF.

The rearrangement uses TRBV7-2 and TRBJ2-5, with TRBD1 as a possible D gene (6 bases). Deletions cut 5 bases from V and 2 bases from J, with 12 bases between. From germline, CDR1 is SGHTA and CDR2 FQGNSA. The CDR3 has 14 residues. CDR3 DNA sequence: TGTGCCAGCAGCAGTACAACAGGGCAAGAGACCCAGTACTTC. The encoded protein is CASSSTTGQETQYF.

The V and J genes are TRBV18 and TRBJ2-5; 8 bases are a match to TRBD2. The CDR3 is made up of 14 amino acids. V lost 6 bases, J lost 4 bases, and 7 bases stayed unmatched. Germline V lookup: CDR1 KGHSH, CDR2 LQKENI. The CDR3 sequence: CASSLGLAPETQYF. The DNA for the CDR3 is TGTGCCAGCTCCCTTGGACTAGCACCAGAGACCCAGTACTTC.

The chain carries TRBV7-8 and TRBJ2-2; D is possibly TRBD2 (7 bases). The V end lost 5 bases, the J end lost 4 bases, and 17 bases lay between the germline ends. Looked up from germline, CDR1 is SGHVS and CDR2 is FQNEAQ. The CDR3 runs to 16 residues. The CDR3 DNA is TGTGCCAGCAGCCCCGTCGGGGGGCTGAGCACCGGGGAGCTGTTTTTT. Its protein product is CASSPVGGLSTGELFF.

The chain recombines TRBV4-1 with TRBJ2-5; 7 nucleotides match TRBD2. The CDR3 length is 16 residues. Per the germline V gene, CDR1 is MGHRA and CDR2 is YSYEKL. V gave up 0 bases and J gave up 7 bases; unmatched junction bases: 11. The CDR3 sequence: CASSQDLWGEGRTQYF. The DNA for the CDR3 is TGCGCCAGCAGCCAAGATCTGTGGGGGGAGGGACGGACCCAGTACTTC.

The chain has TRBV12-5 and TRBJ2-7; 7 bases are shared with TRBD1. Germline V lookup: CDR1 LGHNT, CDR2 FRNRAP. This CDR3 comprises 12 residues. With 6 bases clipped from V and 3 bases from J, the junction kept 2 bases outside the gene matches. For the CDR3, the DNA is TGTGCTAGTGGACGGGACAGCTACGAGCAGTACGTC. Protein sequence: CASGRDSYEQYV.

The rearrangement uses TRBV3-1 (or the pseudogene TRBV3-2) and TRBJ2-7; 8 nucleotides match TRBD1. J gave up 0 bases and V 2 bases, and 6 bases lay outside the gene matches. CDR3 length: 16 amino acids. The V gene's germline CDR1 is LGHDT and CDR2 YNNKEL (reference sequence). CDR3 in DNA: TGTGCCAGCAGCCAATCAGGGGGCGATAGCTCCTACGAGCAGTACGTC. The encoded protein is CASSQSGGDSSYEQYV.

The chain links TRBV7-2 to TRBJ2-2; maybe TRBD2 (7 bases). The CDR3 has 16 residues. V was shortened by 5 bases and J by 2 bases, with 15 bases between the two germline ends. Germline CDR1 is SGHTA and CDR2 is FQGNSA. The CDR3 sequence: CASSRLGGTNTGELFF. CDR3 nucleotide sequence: TGTGCCAGCAGCCGCCTCGGGGGGACAAACACCGGGGAGCTGTTTTTT.

The CDR3: CASSYVPGGKAFF. In DNA form, the CDR3 reads TGTGCCAGCAGTTACGTGCCAGGGGGTAAAGCTTTCTTT. The V call is TRBV6-2 or TRBV6-3, the J call TRBJ1-1; 7 nucleotides align to TRBD1. The germline CDR1 and CDR2 sequences are MNHEY and SVGEGT. CDR3 length: 13 residues. The V and J ends lost 2 bases and 9 bases, in that order; junction bases with no gene match: 6.

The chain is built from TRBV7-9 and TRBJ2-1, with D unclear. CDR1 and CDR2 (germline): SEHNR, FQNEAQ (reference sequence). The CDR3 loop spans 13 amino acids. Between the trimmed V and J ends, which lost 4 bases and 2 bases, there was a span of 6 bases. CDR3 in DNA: TGTGCCAGCAGCTCCAGAACCTACAATGAGCAGTTCTTC. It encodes CASSSRTYNEQFF.